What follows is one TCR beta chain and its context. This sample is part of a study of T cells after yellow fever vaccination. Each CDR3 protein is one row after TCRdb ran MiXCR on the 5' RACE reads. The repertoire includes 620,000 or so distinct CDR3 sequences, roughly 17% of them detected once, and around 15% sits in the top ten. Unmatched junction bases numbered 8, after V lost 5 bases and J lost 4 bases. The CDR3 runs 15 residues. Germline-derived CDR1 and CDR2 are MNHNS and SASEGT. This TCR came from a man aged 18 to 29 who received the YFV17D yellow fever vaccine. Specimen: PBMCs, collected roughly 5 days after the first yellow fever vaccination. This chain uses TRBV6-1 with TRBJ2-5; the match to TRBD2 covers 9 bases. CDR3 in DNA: TGTGCCAGCAGTCCTCGCCCTAGCGGGGTAGAGACCCAGTACTTC. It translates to CASSPRPSGVETQYF.